The rows below give T cell receptor beta chains drawn from one sample of a study of CD8 T cells in ankylosing spondylitis. Using its own MiXCR run on the 5' RACE reads, TCRdb lists one record per CDR3 protein. In the table there are roughly 470,000 distinct CDR3 sequences, more than 25% of which are singletons. The sequenced sample consisted of blood, either unsorted or a sorted T cell fraction (not recorded which). These receptors were collected from a male donor with ankylosing spondylitis. CDR3s include the opening cysteine and the closing phenylalanine or tryptophan. D genes are given only for firm matches. Clone size is given for some rows only: seen once, a few or many times, or a class if the clone is expanded.

clone size	D gene	V gene	J gene	CDR3 DNA	CDR3 protein
.	TRBD1	TRBV7-6	TRBJ1-1	TGTGCCAGCAGCTTAGGGGCCGGACAGGGGGCTTTCTTT	CASSLGAGQGAFF
.	.	TRBV7-8	TRBJ1-5	TGTGCCAGCCAAGGACCGGATCAGCCCCAGCATTTT	CASQGPDQPQHF
.	TRBD2	TRBV7-2	TRBJ2-7	TGTGCCAGCAGCCCTACTAGCGGACCCTCCTACGAGCAGTACTTC	CASSPTSGPSYEQYF
.	TRBD1	TRBV20-1	TRBJ2-1	TGCAGTGCTGAACGGGACAGGGGTACGGTGGAGGAGTTCTTC	CSAERDRGTVEEFF
.	.	TRBV18	TRBJ1-1	TGTGCCAGCTCAAGCGTGGGAGAAATGAACACTGAAGCTTTCTTT	CASSSVGEMNTEAFF
.	.	TRBV13	TRBJ2-3	TGTGCCAGCAGCCGTAAAACGGGGGTCCGCACAGATACGCAGTATTTT	CASSRKTGVRTDTQYF
.	TRBD2	TRBV5-1	TRBJ2-2	TGCGCCAGCAGCTTGCCCGGACTAGCGGGAGCAAACACCGGGGAGCTGTTTTTT	CASSLPGLAGANTGELFF
few	TRBD2	TRBV20-1	TRBJ2-6	TGCAGTGCTAGATCGGGGGGCTCTGGGGCCAACGTCCTGACTTTC	CSARSGGSGANVLTF
many	.	TRBV19	TRBJ2-7	TGTGCCAGTAGTATGATAGGGACCTACGAGCAGTACTTC	CASSMIGTYEQYF
.	.	TRBV12-3/TRBV12-4	TRBJ2-1	TGTGCCAGCAGTTTAGCGTGGAGGGAGTGGCAGTTCTTC	CASSLAWREWQFF
.	.	TRBV2	TRBJ1-1	TGTGCCAGCAGTGGACAGTCCCCCACTGAAGCTTTCTTT	CASSGQSPTEAFF
few	.	TRBV7-9	TRBJ1-2	TGTGCCAGCAGCTTAGCGCTCACCTCTAACTATGGCTACACCTTC	CASSLALTSNYGYTF
few	.	TRBV5-6	TRBJ2-3	TGTGCCAGCTCAGGAGGCAGGGGTAACACAGATACGCAGTATTTT	CASSGGRGNTDTQYF
many	TRBD1	TRBV7-8	TRBJ1-5	TGTGCCAGCAGCTTAGGACAGGGGGCTGGGGGCAATCAGCCCCAGCATTTT	CASSLGQGAGGNQPQHF
.	TRBD2	TRBV3-1	TRBJ2-1	TGTGCCAGCAGCCTCTTAGCGGGAGAGGGTGAGCAGTTCTTC	CASSLLAGEGEQFF
few	.	TRBV29-1	TRBJ1-1	TGCAGCGCCAGAGTTACCCCGAACACTGAAGCTTTCTTT	CSARVTPNTEAFF
.	.	TRBV3-1	TRBJ2-1	TGTGCCAGCAGCGTCAAGGGACTTAACGATGAGCAGTTCTTC	CASSVKGLNDEQFF
.	.	TRBV18	TRBJ1-5	TGTGCCAGCTCACCATCGGGGGGGAAGAATCAGCCCCAGCATTTT	CASSPSGGKNQPQHF
many	.	TRBV29-1	TRBJ1-3	TGCAGCGTTGCGTGGTCTACTGGAAACACCATATATTTT	CSVAWSTGNTIYF
few	.	TRBV12-3/TRBV12-4	TRBJ2-3	TGTGCCAGCAGTTTGGGGTGGTCCCCCCTAGGCACAGATACGCAGTATTTT	CASSLGWSPLGTDTQYF
.	.	TRBV18	TRBJ1-1	TGTGCCAGCCTTGGGGGGTTGAACACTGAAGCTTTCTTT	CASLGGLNTEAFF
few	.	TRBV30	TRBJ2-1	TGTGCCCGTAGGGGTGGGGCCGCCAATGAGCAGTTCTTC	CARRGGAANEQFF
.	.	TRBV10-3	TRBJ2-1	TGTGCCATCAGTGGACCTACCGTTAATGAGCAGTTCTTC	CAISGPTVNEQFF
.	TRBD2	TRBV20-1	TRBJ2-1	TGCTGTGCTAGAGATCGGACTAGCGGGGTTTGGGGCGGTGAGCAGTTCTTC	CCARDRTSGVWGGEQFF
.	.	TRBV5-1	TRBJ2-5	TGCGCCAGCACCATGGGGGAGACCCAGTACTTC	CASTMGETQYF
few	.	TRBV12-3/TRBV12-4	TRBJ2-7	TGTGCCAGCAGTTTAGAGTCCCTCCTACTGGCGCAGTACTTC	CASSLESLLLAQYF
.	.	TRBV12-3/TRBV12-4	TRBJ1-6	TGTGCCAGCAGTTTGGGCCGGGGGAATTCACCCCTCCACTTT	CASSLGRGNSPLHF
few	.	TRBV12-3/TRBV12-4	TRBJ2-2	TGTGCCAGCAGTCAACGTAAGAACACCGGGGAGCTGTTTTTT	CASSQRKNTGELFF
many	.	TRBV29-1	TRBJ2-5	TGCAGCGTTTCGGGTTCCCAGACCCAGTACTTC	CSVSGSQTQYF
.	TRBD2	TRBV30	TRBJ2-7	TGTGCCTGGAGTGTAGACGCGGGAGCCTACGAGCAGTACTTC	CAWSVDAGAYEQYF
few	TRBD1	TRBV5-1	TRBJ2-5	TGCGCCAGCAGCCCAGGACAGGGCGGTGCCCAGTACTTC	CASSPGQGGAQYF
.	.	TRBV29-1	TRBJ2-1	TGCAGCGTTGAACCCGCAGCCTACAATGAGCAGTTCTTC	CSVEPAAYNEQFF
.	.	TRBV20-1	TRBJ2-3	TGCAGTGCTTTGGGGCCTACCGCAGATACGCAGTATTTT	CSALGPTADTQYF
.	TRBD1	TRBV29-1	TRBJ2-3	TGCAGCGCCGGACAGGGGCTCTCAGATACGCAGTATTTT	CSAGQGLSDTQYF
many	.	TRBV18	TRBJ1-4	TGTGCCAGCTCTCTCGGAGCAGATGAAAAACTGTTTTTT	CASSLGADEKLFF
.	.	TRBV11-3	TRBJ2-5	TGTGCCAGCAGCTTAGAGAATCAAGAGACCCAGTACTTC	CASSLENQETQYF
few	.	TRBV5-1	TRBJ2-2	TGCGCCAGCAGCTTTCCGGGCTCCCCCGGGGAGCTGTTTTTT	CASSFPGSPGELFF
.	.	TRBV11-2	TRBJ2-1	TGTGCCAGCAGCCCATCCGGTGTTGGGCAGTTCTTC	CASSPSGVGQFF
few	TRBD1	TRBV12-3/TRBV12-4	TRBJ1-2	TGTGCCAGCAGTCGTGACAGGGGGGTTGGCTACACCTTC	CASSRDRGVGYTF
few	TRBD1	TRBV25-1	TRBJ2-3	TGTGCCAGCAGTGAATTAGGGGGCAGCTCCACAGATACGCAGTATTTT	CASSELGGSSTDTQYF
.	.	TRBV5-1	TRBJ1-2	TGCGCCAGCAGCTTGGCAGATTCTAACTATGGCTACACCTTC	CASSLADSNYGYTF
.	.	TRBV6-1	TRBJ1-2	TGTGCCAGCAGTGAGATTGATGGCTACACCTTC	CASSEIDGYTF
.	TRBD2	TRBV19	TRBJ2-3	TGTGCCAGTAGTGGCCAGCTAGCGGGAGGACACCCTAGCACAGATACGCAGTATTTT	CASSGQLAGGHPSTDTQYF
many	.	TRBV20-1	TRBJ1-1	TGCAGTGCCGCCTCCCGGTCGGGGGATGAAGCTTTCTTT	CSAASRSGDEAFF
.	.	TRBV2	TRBJ1-6	TGTGCCAGCAGTGAAGACGACATCAGCTCCTATAATTCACCCCTCCACTTT	CASSEDDISSYNSPLHF
few	TRBD2	TRBV6-1	TRBJ2-1	TGTGCCAGCCTTGAGGTCCAGCGGGGAGGGAATGAGCAGTTCTTC	CASLEVQRGGNEQFF
.	TRBD2	TRBV27	TRBJ2-7	TGTGCCAGCAGTTTACGGGGGGAACCCTCCTACGAGCAGTACTTC	CASSLRGEPSYEQYF
few	.	TRBV5-1	TRBJ1-6	TGCGCCAGCAGCTTGGCTGGAGGGTCAGGGACCAATTCACCCCTCCACTTT	CASSLAGGSGTNSPLHF
few	TRBD2	TRBV5-1	TRBJ2-5	TGCGCCAGCAGCTCAACTAGCGCCCAAGAGACCCAGTACTTC	CASSSTSAQETQYF
once	.	TRBV20-1	TRBJ2-2	TGCAGTGCTAGAGTATCGGACAGCGGTAGCACCGGGGAGCTGTTTTTT	CSARVSDSGSTGELFF